Described below is a single TCR beta chain sequence and its context. What it recognizes is unknown. Sequenced by immunoSEQ multiplex PCR; TCRdb stores in-frame clones only, minus some. The repertoire consists of more than 550,000 clones, with 90% occurring once and the leading ten covering about 34%. The CDR3 runs 17 residues. Germline CDR1 reads WNHNN; CDR2 reads SYGVQD (reference sequence). Unmatched junction bases numbered 4, after V lost 1 base and J lost 0 bases. The data originate from a study of shared clonotypes between healthy human individuals. Every contributor of samples was a Caucasian grown-up residing in Nashville, Tennessee. To make CD8 memory, CD45RO+ cells were put together with CCR7-negative CD45RA+ TemRA cells. General study findings and limits: Depth was large, yet rarefaction showed that sorted-subset sequencing was incomplete. Among donors, the sharing of clonotypes was expected to be influenced by sequencing depth.

The sequence derives from a man between 18 and 35 years old in good health. Some clones in this sample may be carry-over from other donors' samples. The sequenced sample was memory CD8+ T cells from PBMCs. Subset specified: CD45RO+ cells pooled with CCR7-negative TemRA cells. This chain uses TRBV10-1 with TRBJ2-1, with 9 bases fitting TRBD2. The CDR3: CASSEFPSGNSYNEQFF. CDR3 sequence (DNA): TGCGCCAGCAGTGAGTTTCCTAGCGGGAACTCCTACAATGAGCAGTTCTTC.